This T cell receptor beta chain was captured in a study of T cell responses to AZD1222 COVID-19 vaccine. The study, taken as a whole, reports: Seropositive AZD1222 recipients at baseline numbered only five or six.

The repertoire was sequenced with immunoSEQ multiplex PCR; TCRdb's copy has only in-frame clones and lacks some. The sample has 150,000 to 200,000 clones; around nine tenths are singletons. CDR1 and CDR2 from the germline V gene are MGHRA and YSYEKL. This CDR3 is built from 12 residues. Trimming cost V 0 bases and J 5 bases, with 4 bases left between them. Worth noting for this clone: Its antigen is still unknown.

The TCR sequence derives from an adult who received the AZD1222 COVID-19 vaccine. This specimen consisted of peripheral blood, obtained 28 days after the second AZD1222 dose. The chain joins TRBV4-1 to TRBJ1-1; D unclear. This CDR3 reads CASSQEVTEAFF. CDR3 DNA: TGCGCCAGCAGCCAAGAGGTTACTGAAGCTTTCTTT.